This paragraph reports one T cell receptor beta chain. Trimming at V came to 3 bases and at J to 1 base, leaving 4 bases not matched to a gene. Per germline, CDR1 WNHNN and CDR2 SYGVQD (reference sequence). The CDR3 length is 16 residues. Several immunoSEQ plates received, in even portions, the genomic DNA of each subset. Sequenced by immunoSEQ multiplex PCR; TCRdb stores in-frame clones only, minus some. The table includes 2 million to 2.5 million clones, around 95% detected once. This sample is part of a study of shared clonotypes between healthy human individuals. The J gene is TRBJ2-1, the V gene TRBV10-1; 9 nucleotides align to TRBD2. The clonotype was recovered from a man younger than 35 in good health. The sample consisted of naive CD4+ T cells sorted from blood. Subset denoted: CD45RA+ positively selected. In DNA, the CDR3 is TGCGCCAGCAGTGATGGCGGGAGGGGATCCTACAATGAGCAGTTCTTC. Translation gives CASSDGGRGSYNEQFF.